The clone carrying this T cell receptor (beta chain) was counted at least ten times. Its antigen is still unknown. The source of the sample is a study of T-cell reconstitution after alpha-beta-depleted transplantation in children. TCRbeta library construction was performed incorporating unique molecular identifiers. TCRdb passed the PCR reads through MiXCR, listing each CDR3 protein once. The data show hundreds of thousands of distinct CDR3 sequences, roughly 13% seen once. Germline assignment: CDR1 DFQATT and CDR2 SNEGSKA (reference sequence). This CDR3 has 13 amino acids. Trimming removed 3 bases from V and 2 bases from J, with 11 bases in between. The study, taken as a whole, reports: T cells produced anew were the main source of T-cell counts and diversity one year after transplant. In some patients, recipient T cells and intrathymic progenitors surviving conditioning explained high day-60 diversity. The study reportedly traced alpha-beta T cells about two months after transplant to several hundred expanded graft clones.

The sequencing here drew on PBMCs, taken before TCRalphabeta/CD19-depleted stem cell transplant. The clonotype was recovered from a girl aged 2-10 years with congenital amegakaryocytic thrombocytopenia, due to receive a stem cell transplant. The genes are TRBV20-1 and TRBJ2-7; perhaps TRBD2 as D (6 bases). CDR3 region: CSASLGGPYEQYF. The CDR3 region has the DNA TGCAGTGCTAGCCTCGGGGGTCCCTACGAGCAGTACTTC.